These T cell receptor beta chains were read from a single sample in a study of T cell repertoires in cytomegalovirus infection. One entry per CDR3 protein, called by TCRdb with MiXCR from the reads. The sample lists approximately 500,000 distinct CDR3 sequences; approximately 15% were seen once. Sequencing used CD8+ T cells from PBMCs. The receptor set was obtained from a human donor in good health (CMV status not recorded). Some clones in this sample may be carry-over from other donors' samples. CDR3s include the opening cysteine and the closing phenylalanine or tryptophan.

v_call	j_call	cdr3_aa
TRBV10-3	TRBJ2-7	CAITGDRYEQYF
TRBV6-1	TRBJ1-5	CASSETGGGQPQHF
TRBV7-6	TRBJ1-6	CASSLAVGSPLHF
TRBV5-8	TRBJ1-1	CASSPKRRRQMNTEAFF
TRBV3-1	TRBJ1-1	CASSQFAVSSRDREEGTEAFF
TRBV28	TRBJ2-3	CASRGLAGKSTDTQYF
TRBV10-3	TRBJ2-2	CAISEGGGNTGELFF
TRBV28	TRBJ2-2	CASTFAGGDGELFF
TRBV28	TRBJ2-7	CASSSGLAGGMLPLEQYF
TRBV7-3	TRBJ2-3	CASSLNLAGGPGTDTQYF
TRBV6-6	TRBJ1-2	CASTDGGAVGYTF
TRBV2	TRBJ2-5	CATLRGQSQETQYF
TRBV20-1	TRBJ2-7	CSARPPNSYEQYF
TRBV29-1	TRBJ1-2	CSVGRTATNYGYTF
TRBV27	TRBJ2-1	CASLGDTSGKYNEQFF
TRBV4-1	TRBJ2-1	CASSPPIGDEQFF
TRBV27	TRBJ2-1	CASSRLAGGRNEQFF
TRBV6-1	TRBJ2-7	CASRSSGRAGEQYF
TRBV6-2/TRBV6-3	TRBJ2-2	CASSRDRGTGELFF
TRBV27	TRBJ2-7	CASRQSAEAYEQYF
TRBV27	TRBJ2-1	CASRTDRGLYNEQFF
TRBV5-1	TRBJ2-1	CASSLTSGSLEQFF
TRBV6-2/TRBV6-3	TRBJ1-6	CASRSPSPLHF
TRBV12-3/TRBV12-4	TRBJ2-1	CASTPGSLTEQFF
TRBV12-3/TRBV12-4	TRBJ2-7	CASRETKYEQYF
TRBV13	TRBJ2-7	CASSSRRGSYEQYF
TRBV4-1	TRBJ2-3	CASSQGTSQPTDTQYF
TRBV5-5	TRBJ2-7	CASSFADRGYEQYF
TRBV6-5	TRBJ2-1	CASGRVAGGRGEQFF
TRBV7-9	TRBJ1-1	CASSLPADTEAFF
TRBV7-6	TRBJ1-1	CASRLFAPRNSRVDFTEAFF
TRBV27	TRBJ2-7	CASSLGYAGSYEQYF
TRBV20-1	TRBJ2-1	CSARTAGGAVNEQFF
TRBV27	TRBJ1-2	CASSPDRSVGYTF
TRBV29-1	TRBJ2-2	CSVGQANTGELFF
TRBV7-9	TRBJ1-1	CASSSDNPEAFF
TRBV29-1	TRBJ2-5	CSGYFTGSSGRETQYF
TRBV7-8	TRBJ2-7	CASSFGGPSFEQYF
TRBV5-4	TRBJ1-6	CASSLAGRRGLHF
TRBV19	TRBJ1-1	CASRIGGSEAFF
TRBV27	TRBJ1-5	CASSPGQGIPFDQPQHF
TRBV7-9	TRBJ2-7	CASSFQGTYEQYF
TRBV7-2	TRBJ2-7	CASSLATEYYEQYF
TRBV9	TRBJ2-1	CASSVGDSTYNEQFF
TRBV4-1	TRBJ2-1	CASSQIPGSGYNEQFF
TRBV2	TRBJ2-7	CASGATSGYEQYF
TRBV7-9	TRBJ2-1	CASSYRKGSSYNEQFF
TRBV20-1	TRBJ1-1	CSARGDREGETEAFF
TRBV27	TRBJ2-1	CASSLVTGLAGVEQFF